The 14 T cell receptor beta chains below were found in one sample sequenced in a study of shared clonotypes between healthy human individuals. Some clones are missing from TCRdb's copy, which holds only in-frame ones; the method was immunoSEQ multiplex PCR. The sample includes almost 700,000 clones, about 90% seen only once; the top ten take 24%. CD45RO-negative CD8 cells positively selected for CCR7 made up the naive population, which excluded terminally differentiated effector memory CD45RA+ cells. Sequencing was carried out using naive CD8+ T cells sorted from blood. These receptors were obtained from a man aged 25-45 years in good health.

This chain connects TRBV14 to TRBJ2-3, with D possibly matching TRBD1 (6 bases). CDR1 and CDR2 from the germline V gene are SGHDN and FVKESK. The CDR3 is 13 amino acids. V lost 3 bases, J lost 7 bases, and 11 bases lay in between. CDR3 protein: CASSHLQGNTQYF. For the CDR3, the DNA is TGTGCCAGCAGCCACCTACAGGGAAATACGCAGTATTTT.

The V gene is TRBV7-2, the J gene TRBJ2-5; 8 nucleotides align to TRBD2. The V segment lost 5 bases and the J segment 0 bases; nucleotides outside the gene matches: 2. CDR1 and CDR2 (germline): SGHTA, FQGNSA. The CDR3 totals 14 residues. The CDR3 DNA reads as TGTGCCAGCAGCGTTAGCGGGAACCAAGAGACCCAGTACTTC. This sequence encodes CASSVSGNQETQYF.

The rearrangement joins TRBV19 to TRBJ2-1; a possible D gene is TRBD2 (5 bases). Germline V CDR1 and CDR2: LNHDA, SQIVND (reference sequence). V was trimmed by 9 bases and J by 6 bases, leaving 15 bases between them. The CDR3 extends over 13 amino acids. CDR3 protein: CASSLLAFNEQFF. DNA for the CDR3: TGTGCCAGCAGCCTTCTAGCCTTCAATGAGCAGTTCTTC.

The gene calls are TRBV7-9 and TRBJ2-2; D is ambiguous. This CDR3 has 14 residues. Germline CDR1 reads SEHNR; CDR2 reads FQNEAQ (reference sequence). Written as DNA, the CDR3 is TGTGCTCTACCGGGCCGAATTAACACCGGGGAGCTGTTTTTT. It encodes CALPGRINTGELFF.

The chain has TRBV6-5 and TRBJ1-1, with 11 nucleotides matching TRBD1. This CDR3 comprises 16 residues. V lost 2 bases and J lost 4; bases outside the gene matches: 6. CDR1 is MNHEY, CDR2 SVGAGI, per germline. The CDR3 spells CASSYSGTGGSTEAFF. CDR3 DNA: TGTGCCAGCAGTTACAGCGGGACAGGGGGTAGCACTGAAGCTTTCTTT.

This chain connects TRBV7-9 to TRBJ2-7, with 8 bases identical to TRBD2. Germline trimming cut 6 bases from V and 1 base from J; bases unmatched to any gene: 11. Germline-derived CDR1 and CDR2 are SEHNR and FQNEAQ (reference sequence). The CDR3 is 16 residues long. CDR3: CASRPTGGRTSYEQYF. For the CDR3, the DNA is TGTGCCAGCAGGCCCACTGGCGGGAGGACGTCCTACGAGCAGTACTTC.

V is TRBV15 and J is TRBJ2-5; possibly TRBD1 or TRBD2 for D (6 bases each). Germline CDR1 is LNHNV and CDR2 is YYDKDF (reference sequence). V dropped 1 base and J dropped 4 bases, with 13 bases sitting between them. There are 15 residues in the CDR3. As DNA, the CDR3 is TGTGCCACCAGCAGAGGCCCCGGGGGCTCAGAGACCCAGTACTTC. Its protein is CATSRGPGGSETQYF.

The rearrangement links TRBV11-3 to TRBJ2-5; no clear D gene. This CDR3 contains 13 residues. V was clipped by 4 bases and J by 5 bases, with 11 bases between them. Germline V CDR1 and CDR2: SGHNT, YENEEA. The CDR3 DNA is TGTGCCAGCAGCTCTCGCATAGAGGAGACCCAGTACTTC. Amino acids: CASSSRIEETQYF.

This rearrangement joins TRBV29-1 to TRBJ2-1; the D is unclear. Trimming removed 0 bases at V and 8 bases at J, with 14 bases between. There are 14 residues in the CDR3. Germline loops: CDR1 SQVTM, CDR2 ANQGSEA. CDR3 in DNA: TGCAGCGTTGAAGATTTGGGATTTGCCGATGAGCAGTTCTTC. As protein: CSVEDLGFADEQFF.

This sequence joins TRBV27 and TRBJ1-1, with a weak D call TRBD1 (6 bases). V was clipped by 3 bases and J by 2 bases, with 10 bases between them. CDR3 size: 14 residues. Germline lookup yields CDR1 MNHEY and CDR2 SMNVEV (reference sequence). The CDR3 bases are TGTGCCAGCAGTTTGGGGACATCTAACACTGAAGCTTTCTTT. Amino acids: CASSLGTSNTEAFF.

The V and J genes are TRBV27 and TRBJ2-7; 8 nucleotides align to TRBD1. The CDR3 covers 15 residues. V shed 1 base and J 4 bases; nucleotides not matched to a gene: 6. Germline lookup yields CDR1 MNHEY and CDR2 SMNVEV (reference sequence). This CDR3 is CASSLWTGQEYEQYF. The CDR3 nucleotides are TGTGCCAGCAGTTTATGGACAGGGCAGGAATACGAGCAGTACTTC.

The chain combines TRBV19 with TRBJ2-1; D may be TRBD1 or TRBD2 (5 bases each). The CDR3 covers 14 residues. The V and J ends lost 8 bases and 9 bases respectively, with 20 bases between them. Germline-derived CDR1 and CDR2 are LNHDA and SQIVND (reference sequence). The CDR3 nucleotides are TGTGCCAGTTCCCCGGGACCCGCTTTCCTTGAGCAGTTCTTC. It yields the protein CASSPGPAFLEQFF.

This sequence joins TRBV28 and TRBJ2-5; D remains ambiguous. CDR3 length: 16 amino acids. Germline lookup yields CDR1 MDHEN and CDR2 SYDVKM. Trimming took off 2 bases at V and 4 bases at J, with 17 bases between the two ends. CDR3 loop: CASSLAGSGLGETQYF. As DNA, the CDR3 is TGTGCCAGCAGTTTAGCTGGTTCGGGCCTCGGAGAGACCCAGTACTTC.

This clone was detected only once. The chain links TRBV28 to TRBJ2-5; the match to TRBD1 covers 11 bases. V trimming: 6 bases; J trimming: 1 base; junction bases outside the gene matches: 4. The CDR3 covers 15 residues. CDR1 MDHEN and CDR2 SYDVKM come from the germline V gene. The CDR3 loop reads CASSPGQGGQETQYF. CDR3 DNA: TGTGCCAGCAGCCCGGGACAGGGGGGCCAAGAGACCCAGTACTTC.